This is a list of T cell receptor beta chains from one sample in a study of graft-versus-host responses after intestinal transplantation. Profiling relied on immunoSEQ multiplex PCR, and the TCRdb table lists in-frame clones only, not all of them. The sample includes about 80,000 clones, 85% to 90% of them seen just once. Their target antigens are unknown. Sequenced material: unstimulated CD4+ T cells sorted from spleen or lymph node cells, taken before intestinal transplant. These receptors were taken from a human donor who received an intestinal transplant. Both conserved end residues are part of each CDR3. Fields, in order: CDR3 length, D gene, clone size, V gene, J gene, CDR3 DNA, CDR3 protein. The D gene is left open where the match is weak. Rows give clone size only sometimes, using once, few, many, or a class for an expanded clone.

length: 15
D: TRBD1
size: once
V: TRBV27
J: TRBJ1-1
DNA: TGTGCCAGCAGCCTCGGACAGGGGGCAGTAACTGAAGCTTTCTTT
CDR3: CASSLGQGAVTEAFF

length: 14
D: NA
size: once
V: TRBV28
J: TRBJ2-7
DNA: TGTGCCAGCATGGCCCTCAGCGGTTCCTACGAGCAGTACTTC
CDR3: CASMALSGSYEQYF

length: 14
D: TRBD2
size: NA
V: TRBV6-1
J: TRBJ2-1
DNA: TGTGCCAGCAGCAAGCGGGAAGGCCCGAATGAGCAGTTCTTC
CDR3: CASSKREGPNEQFF

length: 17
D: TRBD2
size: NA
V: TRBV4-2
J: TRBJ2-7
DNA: TGTGCCAGCAGCCAAGAAGGGCAAGCGGGAGGGCCCTACGAGCAGTACTTC
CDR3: CASSQEGQAGGPYEQYF

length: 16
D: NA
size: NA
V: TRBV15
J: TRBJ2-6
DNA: TGTGCCACCAGCAGAGACAGGGAAACTGGGGCCAACGTCCTGACTTTC
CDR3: CATSRDRETGANVLTF

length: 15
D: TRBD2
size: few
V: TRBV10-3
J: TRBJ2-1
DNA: TGTGCCATCTCTTGGGAGGGGCTGTCCTACAATGAGCAGTTCTTC
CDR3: CAISWEGLSYNEQFF

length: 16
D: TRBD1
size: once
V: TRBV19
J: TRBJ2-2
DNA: TGTGCCAGTAAAACGCCGGGGACAGGGATCGTAGGGGAGCTGTTTTTT
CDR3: CASKTPGTGIVGELFF

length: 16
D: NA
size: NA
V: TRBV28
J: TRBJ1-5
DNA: TGTGCCAGCAGTAGTCGGGGAGGACTAGGCAATCAGCCCCAGCATTTT
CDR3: CASSSRGGLGNQPQHF

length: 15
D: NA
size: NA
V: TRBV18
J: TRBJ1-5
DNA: TGTGCCAGCTCACCATACAGGCCGGTGGATCAGCCCCAGCATTTT
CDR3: CASSPYRPVDQPQHF

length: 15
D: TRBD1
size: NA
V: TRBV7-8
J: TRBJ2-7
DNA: TGTGCCAGCAGCCCTGGGGGACAGGGTTTCTACGAGCAGTACTTC
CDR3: CASSPGGQGFYEQYF

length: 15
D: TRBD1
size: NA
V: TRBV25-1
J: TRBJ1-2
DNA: TGTGCCAGCTTCTCTCGGGACAGGACCCCCTATGGCTACACCTTC
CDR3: CASFSRDRTPYGYTF

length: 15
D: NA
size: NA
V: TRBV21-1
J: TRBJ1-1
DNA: TGTGCCAGCAGCCCTAGACCAGGGGGGCGGACTGAAGCTTTCTTT
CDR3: CASSPRPGGRTEAFF

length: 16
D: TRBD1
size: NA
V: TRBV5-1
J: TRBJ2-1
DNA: TGCGCCAGCAGCTTAAGCCCGGGACAGGGGGCCGGTGAGCAGTTCTTC
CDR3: CASSLSPGQGAGEQFF

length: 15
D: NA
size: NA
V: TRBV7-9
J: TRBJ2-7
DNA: TGTGCCAGCAGCCGTGGGGCAGAGGTCTTCTACGAGCAGTACTTC
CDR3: CASSRGAEVFYEQYF

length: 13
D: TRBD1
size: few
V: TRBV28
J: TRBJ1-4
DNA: TGTGCCAGCAGGGACGGGACAGCCGAAAAACTGTTTTTT
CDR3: CASRDGTAEKLFF

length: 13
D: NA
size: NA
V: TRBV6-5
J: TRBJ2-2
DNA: TGTGCCAGCAGGCAGACAAACACCGGGGAGCTGTTTTTT
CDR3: CASRQTNTGELFF

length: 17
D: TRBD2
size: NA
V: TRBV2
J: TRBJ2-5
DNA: TGTGCCAGCAGCCGGACTAGCGGGATCGGGTTCAAAGAGACCCAGTACTTC
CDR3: CASSRTSGIGFKETQYF

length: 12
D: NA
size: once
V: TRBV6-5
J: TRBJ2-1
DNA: TGTGCCAGCAGTTCCGACAGGCATGAGCAGTTCTTC
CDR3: CASSSDRHEQFF

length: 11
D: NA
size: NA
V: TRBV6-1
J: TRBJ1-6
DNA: TGTGCCAGCAGTGAAGACCAGGCCCTCCACTTT
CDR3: CASSEDQALHF

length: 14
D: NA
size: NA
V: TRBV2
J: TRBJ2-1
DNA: TGTGCCAGCAGTGAACTCTCCCACCAGCGGGAGCAGTTCTTC
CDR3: CASSELSHQREQFF

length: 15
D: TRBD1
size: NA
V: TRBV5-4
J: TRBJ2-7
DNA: TGTGCCAGCAGCTTGACTGGACAGGGCATCTACGAGCAGTACTTC
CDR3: CASSLTGQGIYEQYF

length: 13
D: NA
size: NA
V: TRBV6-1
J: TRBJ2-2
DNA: TGTGCCAGCAGTGTCGCAGGGACCGGGGAGCTGTTTTTT
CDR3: CASSVAGTGELFF

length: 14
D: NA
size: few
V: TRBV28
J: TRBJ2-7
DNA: TGTGCCAGCAGTTCCCCCGGAGCCTCCTACGAGCAGTACTTC
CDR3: CASSSPGASYEQYF

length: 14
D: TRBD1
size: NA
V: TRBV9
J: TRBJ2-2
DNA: TGTGCCAGCAGCTCGCGGACAGGGACCGGGGAGCTGTTTTTT
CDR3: CASSSRTGTGELFF

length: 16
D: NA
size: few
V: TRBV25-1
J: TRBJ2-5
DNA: TGTGCCAGCAGTGAATTTAAAGGGGGAGGGGGGGAGACCCAGTACTTC
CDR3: CASSEFKGGGGETQYF

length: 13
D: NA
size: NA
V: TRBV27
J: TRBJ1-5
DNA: TGTGCCAGCAGTTTCCGGGGTCCTCAGCCCCAGCATTTT
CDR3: CASSFRGPQPQHF

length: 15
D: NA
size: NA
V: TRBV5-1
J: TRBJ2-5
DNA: TGCGCCAGCTCTCGACAGGGAGGTACCCAAGAGACCCAGTACTTC
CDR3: CASSRQGGTQETQYF

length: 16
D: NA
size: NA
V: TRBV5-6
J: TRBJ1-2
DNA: TGTGCCAGCAGCTTGGCGGGGACATTCTTTGGTGGTGGCTACACCTTC
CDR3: CASSLAGTFFGGGYTF

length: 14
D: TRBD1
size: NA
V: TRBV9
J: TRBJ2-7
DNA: TGTGCCAGCAGCGTCGGGACAGGGTTCGACGAGCAGTACTTC
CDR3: CASSVGTGFDEQYF